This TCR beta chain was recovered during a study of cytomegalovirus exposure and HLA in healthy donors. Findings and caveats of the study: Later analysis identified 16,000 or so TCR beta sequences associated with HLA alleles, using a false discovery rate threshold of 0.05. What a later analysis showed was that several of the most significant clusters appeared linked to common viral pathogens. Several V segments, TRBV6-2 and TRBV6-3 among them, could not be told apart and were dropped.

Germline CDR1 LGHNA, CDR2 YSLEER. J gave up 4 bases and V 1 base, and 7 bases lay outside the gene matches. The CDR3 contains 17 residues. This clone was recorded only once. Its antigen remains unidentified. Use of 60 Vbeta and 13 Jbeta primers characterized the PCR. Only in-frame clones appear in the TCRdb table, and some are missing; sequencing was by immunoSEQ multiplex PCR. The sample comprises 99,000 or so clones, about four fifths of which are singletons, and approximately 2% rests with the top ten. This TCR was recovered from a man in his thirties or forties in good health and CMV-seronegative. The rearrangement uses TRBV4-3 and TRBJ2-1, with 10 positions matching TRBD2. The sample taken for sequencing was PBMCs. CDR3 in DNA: TGCGCCAGCAGCCAAGGTACTAGCGGGGTGAAGTACAATGAGCAGTTCTTC. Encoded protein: CASSQGTSGVKYNEQFF.